The sequence of this T cell receptor beta chain was determined in a study of brain T cells in children with intractable seizures. The CDR3 totals 15 residues. The germline V and J ends were trimmed by 4 bases and 5 bases, with 12 bases remaining between them. CDR1 and CDR2 from the germline V gene are SNHLY and FYNNEI. The sample's time point: blood from clinic visit 5 months post-surgery; TSC patient then seizure free. Sequencing was performed with immunoSEQ multiplex PCR; in TCRdb, only in-frame clones are kept and a portion is missing. The sample carries about 340,000 clones, 93% recorded once. The TCR was taken from a boy under two years old with tuberous sclerosis and intractable seizures. The chain is built from TRBV2 and TRBJ1-6, with TRBD1 as a possible D gene (5 bases). The material sequenced was peripheral blood, taken more than 4 months after surgery. For the CDR3, the DNA is TGTGCCAGCAGTGTTACTGACAGAGATAATTCACCCCTCCACTTT. Residues: CASSVTDRDNSPLHF.